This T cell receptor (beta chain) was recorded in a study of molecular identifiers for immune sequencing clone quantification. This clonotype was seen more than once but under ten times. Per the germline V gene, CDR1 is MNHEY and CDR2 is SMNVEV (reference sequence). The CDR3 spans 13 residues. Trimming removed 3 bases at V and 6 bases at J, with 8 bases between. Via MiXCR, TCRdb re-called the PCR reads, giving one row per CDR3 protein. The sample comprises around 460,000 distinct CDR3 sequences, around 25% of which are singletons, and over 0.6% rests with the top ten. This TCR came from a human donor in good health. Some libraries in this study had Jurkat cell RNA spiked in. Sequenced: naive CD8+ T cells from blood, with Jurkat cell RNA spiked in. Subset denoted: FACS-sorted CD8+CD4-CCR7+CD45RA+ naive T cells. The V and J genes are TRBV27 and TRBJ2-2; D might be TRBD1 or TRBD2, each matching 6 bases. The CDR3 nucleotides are TGTGCCAGCAGTTTTGGGGGGCCCGGGGAGCTGTTTTTT. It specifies CASSFGGPGELFF.